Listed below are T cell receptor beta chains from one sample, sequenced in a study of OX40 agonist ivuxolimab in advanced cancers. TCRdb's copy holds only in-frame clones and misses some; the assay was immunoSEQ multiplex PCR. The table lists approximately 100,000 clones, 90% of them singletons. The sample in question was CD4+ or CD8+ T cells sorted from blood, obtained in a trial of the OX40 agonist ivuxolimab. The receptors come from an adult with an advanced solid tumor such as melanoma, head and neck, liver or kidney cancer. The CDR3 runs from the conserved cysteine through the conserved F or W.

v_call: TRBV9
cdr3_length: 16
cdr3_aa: CASRVLAGVFYNEQFF

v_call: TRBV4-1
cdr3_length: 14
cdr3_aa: CASSYLQGGETQYF

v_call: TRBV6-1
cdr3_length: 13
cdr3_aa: CASSSLVGTEAFF

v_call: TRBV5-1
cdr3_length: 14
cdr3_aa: CASSLVRGTYEQYF

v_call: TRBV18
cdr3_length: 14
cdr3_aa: CASSPLGANTEAFF

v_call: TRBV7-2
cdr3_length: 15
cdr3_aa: CASSLMGAVSQPQHF

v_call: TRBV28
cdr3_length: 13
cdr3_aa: CASSPRPNEKLFF

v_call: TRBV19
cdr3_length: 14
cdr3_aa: CASSIGIATGELFF

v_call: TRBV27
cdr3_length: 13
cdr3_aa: CASSRDRSYGYTF

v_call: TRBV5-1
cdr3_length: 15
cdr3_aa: CASSLTTVSSYEQYF

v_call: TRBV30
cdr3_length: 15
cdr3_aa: CAWSVMALPQETQYF

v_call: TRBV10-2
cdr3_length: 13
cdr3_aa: CASSDWGSETQYF

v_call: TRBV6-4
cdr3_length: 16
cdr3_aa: CASSKDSGSGANVLTF

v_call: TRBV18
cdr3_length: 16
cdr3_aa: CASSPLDSVQLDEQFF

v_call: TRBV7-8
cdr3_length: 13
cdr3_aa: CASRQTERGEQYF

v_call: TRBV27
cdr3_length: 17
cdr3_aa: CASSLSLRAGNYKTQYF

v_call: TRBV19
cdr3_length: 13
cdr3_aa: CASAIGYLDTQYF

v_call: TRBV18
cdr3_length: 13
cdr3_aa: CASSPGSLETQYF

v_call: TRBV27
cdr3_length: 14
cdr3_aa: CASSRSGPYNEQFF

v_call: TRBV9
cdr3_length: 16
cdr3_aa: CASSTQWGYSGNTIYF

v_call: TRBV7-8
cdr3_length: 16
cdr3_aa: CASSLTLAASTDTQYF

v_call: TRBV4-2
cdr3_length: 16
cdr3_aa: CASSQGGAGERDTQYF

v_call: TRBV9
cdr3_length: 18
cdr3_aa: CASSVGTGGSGSGNTIYF

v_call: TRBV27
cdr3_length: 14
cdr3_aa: CASSRGLSNEKLFF

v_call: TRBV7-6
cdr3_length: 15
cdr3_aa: CASSLVVRSYNEQFF

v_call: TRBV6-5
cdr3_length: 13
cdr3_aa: CASSFTQGYEQYF

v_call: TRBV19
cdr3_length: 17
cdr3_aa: CASSIFTGQGGINEQFF

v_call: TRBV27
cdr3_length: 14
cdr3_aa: CASSYAGGNEKLFF

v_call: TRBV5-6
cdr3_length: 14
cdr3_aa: CASSFWRGGQTQYF

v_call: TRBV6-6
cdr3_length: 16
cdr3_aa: CASSYSPDDRNQPQHF

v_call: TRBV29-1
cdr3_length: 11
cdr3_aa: CSVGGYNEQFF

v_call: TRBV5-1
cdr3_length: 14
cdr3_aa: CASSLGSQIYEQYF

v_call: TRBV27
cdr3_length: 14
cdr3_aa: CASSSQGAADTQYF

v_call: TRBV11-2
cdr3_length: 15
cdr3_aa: CASSLERGFSYEQYF

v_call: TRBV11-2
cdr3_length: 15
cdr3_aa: CASSLVAGSSYEQYF

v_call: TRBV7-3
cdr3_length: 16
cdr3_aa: CASSPVGGSSYNEQFF

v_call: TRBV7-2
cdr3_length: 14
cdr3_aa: CASSLGTVQETQYF

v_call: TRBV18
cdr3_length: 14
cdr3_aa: CASSSGTDTDTQYF

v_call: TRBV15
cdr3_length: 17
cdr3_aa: CATSRPPRQGGSVVQYF

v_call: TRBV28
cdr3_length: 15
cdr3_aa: CASRDSGAGANVLTF

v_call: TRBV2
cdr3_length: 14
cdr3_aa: CAISLAGGTDTQYF

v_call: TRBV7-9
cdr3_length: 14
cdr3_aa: CASSPGLLEYEQYF

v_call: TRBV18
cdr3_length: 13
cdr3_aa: CASSPGRTGELFF

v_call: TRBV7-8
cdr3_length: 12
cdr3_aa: CASSISSGAAYF

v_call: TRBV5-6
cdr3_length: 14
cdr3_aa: CASSLGSAGNTIYF

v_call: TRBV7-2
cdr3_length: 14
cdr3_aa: CASSIGTLSYEQYF

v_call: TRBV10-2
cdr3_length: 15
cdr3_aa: CASSPGLAGVDEQFF

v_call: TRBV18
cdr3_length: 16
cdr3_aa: CASSPDPAMISYEQYF

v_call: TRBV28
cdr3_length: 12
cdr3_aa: CASSLGQGGAFF

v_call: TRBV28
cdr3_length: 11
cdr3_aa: CASSRNWPLHF

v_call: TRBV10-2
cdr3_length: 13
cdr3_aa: CASKQGSNEKLFF

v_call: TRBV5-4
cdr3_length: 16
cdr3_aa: CASSRRDRIDQETQYF

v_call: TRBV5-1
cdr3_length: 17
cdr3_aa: CASNSGNGALSNQPQHF

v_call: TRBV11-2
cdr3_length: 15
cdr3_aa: CASSAGIRERNTIYF

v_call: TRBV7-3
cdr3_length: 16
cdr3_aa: CASSWETSGKYDTQYF

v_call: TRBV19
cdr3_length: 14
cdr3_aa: CASSPGTENQPQHF

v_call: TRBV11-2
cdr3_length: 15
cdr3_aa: CASSLVRGSNEKLFF